This T cell receptor beta chain was observed in a study of vaccination and CD4 T cells after COVID-19. The V and J ends lost 7 bases and 7 bases, in that order; junction bases with no gene match: 21. Germline V CDR1 and CDR2: LNHDA, SQIVND (reference sequence). The CDR3 has 17 amino acids. On this clonotype itself: Its antigen is unknown.

Described time point: late sampling 161 to 241 days after vaccination in a few convalescent patients. Documented treatment: 10-day PBMC culture with coronavirus spike peptide pools or control peptides (ViraFEST assay). Sequencing of cultured CD4+ T cell DNA used the Oncomine TCR Beta short-read assay. From the PCR reads, TCRdb called clonotypes with MiXCR, one entry per CDR3 protein. The sample shows roughly 18,000 distinct CDR3 sequences, around 43% of them seen only once. The TCR comes from a human donor who had recovered from COVID-19. V and J are TRBV19 and TRBJ2-5; 7 bases are shared with TRBD2. Material: CD4+ T cells from blood, cultured in vitro, obtained about 7 months after SARS-CoV-2 vaccination. CDR3 nucleotide sequence: TGTGCCAGTACTCCCTCCGGGCGGGAGAGCCCGAGGGGGACCCAGTACTTC. It yields the protein CASTPSGRESPRGTQYF.